A single sample is the source of the 29 T cell receptor beta chains below, sequenced in a study of T cell repertoires in cytomegalovirus infection. In TCRdb, the reads were re-called with MiXCR into one record per CDR3 protein. Of about 160,000 distinct CDR3 sequences listed, about a sixth were seen once; the top ten hold roughly a sixth. Sequenced sample: CD8+ T cells from PBMCs. These receptors came from a human donor in good health (CMV status not recorded). Some clones in this sample may be carry-over from other donors' samples.

This clonotype was seen just once. J is TRBJ2-1 and V is TRBV7-2; no reliable D call. The CDR3 runs 16 residues. Germline-derived CDR1 and CDR2 are SGHTA and FQGNSA. Trimming left V 0 bases short and J 1 base short, with 10 bases between. CDR3 region: CASSLAQLQSYNEQFF. The CDR3 DNA is TGTGCCAGCAGCTTAGCGCAGTTACAATCCTACAATGAGCAGTTCTTC.

The CDR3 spells CASSPPRTSESTDTQYF. The CDR3 DNA is TGTGCCAGCAGCCCCCCGCGGACTAGCGAGAGCACAGATACGCAGTATTTT. The chain combines TRBV7-9 with TRBJ2-3, with TRBD2 matching 9 bases. Germline V gene sequence: CDR1 SEHNR, CDR2 FQNEAQ (reference sequence). This CDR3 spans 17 amino acids. Losses at the gene ends were 5 bases for V and 0 bases for J; bases not matched to a gene: 9.

CDR3 coding DNA: TGCAGTGCTAGACCGTACCTTACAGGGGGCGCAGATACGCAGTATTTT. Its translation: CSARPYLTGGADTQYF. The V gene is TRBV20-1, the J gene TRBJ2-3, with 9 bases that match TRBD1. The V gene end was trimmed by 2 bases and the J gene end by 4 bases; junction bases not matched to a gene: 10. This CDR3 has 16 residues. Germline CDR1 reads DFQATT; CDR2 reads SNEGSKA (reference sequence).

The chain combines TRBV7-9 with TRBJ2-1, with 10 bases identical to TRBD2. Looked up from germline, CDR1 is SEHNR and CDR2 is FQNEAQ (reference sequence). The CDR3 loop spans 16 amino acids. V dropped 5 bases and J dropped 1; count of bases not matched to a gene: 5. The CDR3 DNA follows: TGTGCCAGCAGCCCCCTAGCGGGAGAGTCCTACAATGAGCAGTTCTTC. It is translated as CASSPLAGESYNEQFF.

This clonotype was counted only a few times. The CDR3, as DNA: TGTGCCAGCAGCCCACCTTACTGGGGCCGAGAGACCCAGTACTTC. Translating gives CASSPPYWGRETQYF. The rearrangement uses TRBV7-9 and TRBJ2-5; a weak D match, TRBD1 (5 bases). The CDR3 loop spans 15 amino acids. Trimming shortened V by 5 bases and J by 4 bases, and 17 bases separated the two germline ends. Germline V gene sequence: CDR1 SEHNR, CDR2 FQNEAQ (reference sequence). The whole variable domain, filled in from reference TRBV7-9 and TRBJ2-5, reads DTGVSQNPRHKITKRGQNVTFRCDPISEHNRLYWYRQTLGQGPEFLTYFQNEAQLEKSRLLSDRFSAERPKGSFSTLEIQRTEQGDSAMYLCASSPPYWGRETQYFGPGTRLLVL.

This clonotype was seen a handful of times. The rearrangement uses TRBV28 and TRBJ2-7, with 10 bases aligning to TRBD1. Per germline, CDR1 MDHEN and CDR2 SYDVKM. The CDR3 runs to 13 residues. V trimming: 10 bases; J trimming: 3 bases; junction bases outside the gene matches: 6. The CDR3 sequence: CATRDRGNYEQYF. CDR3 DNA sequence: TGTGCCACACGGGACAGGGGTAACTACGAGCAGTACTTC.

There are many counts of this clonotype. The J gene is TRBJ2-7, the V gene TRBV11-2; 7 bases agree with TRBD1. CDR1 is SGHAT, CDR2 FQNNGV, per germline. This CDR3 is built from 13 residues. Trimming removed 1 base from V and 5 bases from J; junction bases left unmatched: 2. The CDR3 DNA follows: TGTGCCAGCAGCTTAGGACAGGGAAACGAGCAGTACTTC. Protein: CASSLGQGNEQYF.

This clonotype has more than one count but fewer than ten. V and J are TRBV5-5 and TRBJ2-7; D may be TRBD1 (6 bases). V shed 1 base and J shed 4 bases, with 15 bases lying between them. The V gene's germline CDR1 is SGHKS and CDR2 YYEKEE (reference sequence). This CDR3 is built from 15 residues. The CDR3 DNA follows: TGTGCCAGCAGCTTGAGACAGGACGTGCGGTACGAGCAGTACTTC. This gives the protein CASSLRQDVRYEQYF.

The chain combines TRBV6-2 or TRBV6-3 with TRBJ1-4, with TRBD1 identical over 7 bases. V dropped 6 bases and J dropped 1; count of bases not matched to a gene: 8. This CDR3 has 16 residues. Germline V gene data show CDR1 as MNHEY and CDR2 as SVGEGT. The CDR3 protein is CASRQPTGETNEKLFF. The CDR3 DNA reads as TGTGCCAGCAGGCAACCTACAGGGGAAACTAATGAAAAACTGTTTTTT.

This clonotype turned up a few times. The genes are TRBV7-2 and TRBJ2-1; D not certain. CDR1 SGHTA and CDR2 FQGNSA come from the germline V gene. This CDR3 comprises 11 residues. V was cut by 5 bases and J by 13 bases, with 12 bases left in between. The CDR3 here is CASSVQWIQFF. The CDR3 DNA reads TGTGCCAGCAGCGTTCAGTGGATACAGTTCTTC.

This rearrangement joins TRBV7-2 to TRBJ2-2; D remains unclear. The CDR3 is 11 amino acids. The germline gives CDR1 SGHTA, CDR2 FQGNSA. Trimming removed 6 bases at V and 6 bases at J, with 5 bases between. The CDR3, as DNA: TGTGCCAGCAGTACTCCCGGGGAGCTGTTTTTT. Its protein is CASSTPGELFF. Full variable domain (missing parts from reference TRBV7-2 and TRBJ2-2): GAGVSQSPSNKVTEKGKDVELRCDPISGHTALYWYRQSLGQGLEFLIYFQGNSAPDKSGLPSDRFSAERTGGSVSTLTIQRTQQEDSAVYLCASSTPGELFFGEGSRLTVL.

A few counts support this clonotype. The rearrangement links TRBV7-6 to TRBJ1-1; weak D call: TRBD1 (6 bases). Germline V CDR1 and CDR2: SGHVS, FNYEAQ. The length of the CDR3 is 14 residues. V lost 1 base and J lost 6, with 12 bases in between. CDR3 region: CASSLGGRRAEAFF. CDR3 nucleotides: TGTGCCAGCAGCTTAGGGGGGCGCAGGGCTGAAGCTTTCTTT.

This clonotype was counted between two and nine times. The rearrangement joins TRBV11-2 to TRBJ2-7; D perhaps matches TRBD2 (5 bases). This CDR3 is 14 amino acids long. Germline V lookup: CDR1 SGHAT, CDR2 FQNNGV. Trimming took 0 bases from V and 3 from J, leaving 9 bases between them. The chain's CDR3 is CASSLEVRDYEQYF. The CDR3, as DNA: TGTGCCAGCAGCTTAGAGGTGAGGGACTACGAGCAGTACTTC.

CDR3 protein: CASSAWKGNTIYF. DNA of the CDR3: TGTGCCAGTAGCGCCTGGAAAGGAAACACCATATATTTT. The chain couples TRBV19 to TRBJ1-3; no clear D gene. CDR3 length: 13 amino acids. From germline, CDR1 is LNHDA and CDR2 SQIVND (reference sequence). Trimming left V 6 bases short and J 4 bases short, with 10 bases between.

The rearrangement uses TRBV7-2 and TRBJ2-1; 11 bases are shared with TRBD2. The germline CDR1 and CDR2 sequences are SGHTA and FQGNSA. Trimming cost V 1 base and J 7 bases; bases outside gene matches: 3. The CDR3 loop spans 15 amino acids. DNA for the CDR3: TGTGCCAGCAGCTTAGGACTAGCGGGATTGAATGAGCAGTTCTTC. Translated, it gives CASSLGLAGLNEQFF.

This chain connects TRBV2 to TRBJ2-7; a possible D gene is TRBD2 (5 bases). Trimming shortened V by 5 bases and J by 3 bases, and 14 bases separated the two germline ends. CDR3 size: 14 residues. Germline V gene data show CDR1 as SNHLY and CDR2 as FYNNEI. Written as DNA, the CDR3 is TGTGCCAGCAGTACTCCCTTAGCGTTCTACGAGCAGTACTTC. Translating it yields CASSTPLAFYEQYF.

This sequence joins TRBV12-3 or TRBV12-4 and TRBJ2-1; 13 bases line up with TRBD2. Trimming removed 6 bases from V and 6 bases from J; junction bases left unmatched: 5. This CDR3 is built from 15 residues. CDR3 amino acids: CASSSGLAGVNEQFF. The DNA for the CDR3 is TGTGCCAGCAGCTCTGGACTAGCGGGAGTCAATGAGCAGTTCTTC.

The rearrangement links TRBV7-2 to TRBJ2-7, with D unresolved. The germline CDR1 and CDR2 sequences are SGHTA and FQGNSA. The ends were cut back, 5 bases at V and 7 bases at J, with 21 bases in the middle. The CDR3 runs 15 residues. CDR3 region: CASSPRTPGVGEQYF. Written as DNA, the CDR3 is TGTGCCAGCAGCCCCCGGACCCCTGGAGTTGGGGAGCAGTACTTC.

This clonotype has only a few counts. The chain recombines TRBV7-6 with TRBJ2-7; D unclear. Per the germline V gene, CDR1 is SGHVS and CDR2 is FNYEAQ. This CDR3 has 13 amino acids. The V and J ends lost 4 bases and 2 bases respectively, with 9 bases between them. CDR3 bases: TGTGCCAGCAGCTCGGGCGAAACCTACGAGCAGTACTTC. Its protein is CASSSGETYEQYF. Drawing the rest from reference TRBV7-6 and TRBJ2-7, the complete variable domain is GAGVSQSPRYKVTKRGQDVALRCDPISGHVSLYWYRQALGQGPEFLTYFNYEAQQDKSGLPNDRFSAERPEGSISTLTIQRTEQRDSAMYRCASSSGETYEQYFGPGTRLTVT.

This clonotype came up many times. This rearrangement joins TRBV6-1 to TRBJ2-5; no clear D. Germline assignment: CDR1 MNHNS and CDR2 SASEGT. The CDR3 covers 15 residues. V lost 9 bases, J lost 2 bases, and 19 bases lay in between. CDR3 sequence (DNA): TGTGCCAGTCACGAGGCAGGATCCCTTCAAGAGACCCAGTACTTC. Protein: CASHEAGSLQETQYF.

The V call is TRBV14, the J call TRBJ2-2; D is uncertain. The CDR3 has 15 residues. Trimming pared 4 bases from V and 6 bases from J, leaving 15 bases between. The germline V gene has CDR1 SGHDN and CDR2 FVKESK. For the CDR3, the DNA is TGTGCCAGCAGCCTTTACGGTAGGACGGCCGGGGAGCTGTTTTTT. Translated: CASSLYGRTAGELFF.

The chain recombines TRBV6-2 or TRBV6-3 with TRBJ2-7, with 8 bases aligning to TRBD2. The CDR3 is 15 residues long. V was clipped by 2 bases and J by 3 bases; unmatched bases: 6. In germline, CDR1 is MNHEY, CDR2 SVGEGT. For the CDR3, the DNA is TGTGCCAGCAGTTACCCCCGGGGGGGATTCTACGAGCAGTACTTC. Its protein is CASSYPRGGFYEQYF.

The V and J genes are TRBV12-3 or TRBV12-4 and TRBJ1-3; D not resolved. V was shortened by 8 bases and J by 0 bases, with 5 bases between the two germline ends. This CDR3 is built from 12 residues. CDR3 bases: TGTGCCAGCGGCCCCTCTGGAAACACCATATATTTT. This translates into CASGPSGNTIYF.

The rearrangement joins TRBV25-1 to TRBJ1-1, with D possibly matching TRBD1 (5 bases). V gave up 6 bases and J gave up 4 bases, with 9 bases separating them. Germline V lookup: CDR1 MGHDK, CDR2 SYGVNS. This CDR3 spans 12 amino acids. The CDR3 loop reads CASRQGVTEAFF. CDR3 sequence (DNA): TGTGCCAGCAGGCAGGGTGTCACTGAAGCTTTCTTT.

This clonotype has just a few counts. The V gene is TRBV7-2, the J gene TRBJ1-6; TRBD1 agrees at 7 bases. J lost 9 bases, V lost 2 bases, and 13 bases had no gene match. The CDR3 covers 17 residues. CDR1 is SGHTA, CDR2 FQGNSA, per germline. CDR3 residues: CASSLLPRQGIGSPLHF. CDR3 sequence (DNA): TGTGCCAGCAGCTTACTCCCTCGACAGGGCATCGGTTCACCCCTCCACTTT.

The chain links TRBV14 to TRBJ2-2, with TRBD2 as a possible D gene (5 bases). The V and J ends lost 0 bases and 5 bases respectively, with 16 bases between them. This CDR3 has 17 residues. Per germline, CDR1 SGHDN and CDR2 FVKESK. CDR3 amino acids: CASSQDDEATGTGELFF. The CDR3 DNA reads TGTGCCAGCAGCCAAGATGACGAGGCCACGGGGACCGGGGAGCTGTTTTTT.

About this clonotype itself: The final CDR3 position lacks the conserved phenylalanine or tryptophan, pointing to a likely read error. V is TRBV28 and J is TRBJ2-7, with 7 bases that match TRBD1. The junction had 9 bases not matched to a gene; V was cut back by 5 bases and J by 5 bases. This CDR3 spans 14 amino acids. CDR1 MDHEN and CDR2 SYDVKM come from the germline V gene. Written as DNA, the CDR3 is TGTGCCAGCAGTCAACAGGGGCAAAGTGACGAGCAGTACTTA. It encodes CASSQQGQSDEQYL.

V is TRBV2 and J is TRBJ2-3; a possible D gene is TRBD2 (6 bases). V was trimmed by 3 bases and J by 3 bases, leaving 10 bases between them. The CDR3 has 14 amino acids. Germline V gives CDR1 SNHLY, CDR2 FYNNEI. The CDR3 region is CASSDLLATDTQYF. CDR3 bases: TGTGCCAGCAGTGATTTACTAGCTACAGATACGCAGTATTTT. Complete variable domain (other parts from reference TRBV2 and TRBJ2-3): EPEVTQTPSHQVTQMGQEVILRCVPISNHLYFYWYRQILGQKVEFLVSFYNNEISEKSEIFDDQFSVERPDGSNFTLKIRSTKLEDSAMYFCASSDLLATDTQYFGPGTRLTVL.

This clonotype was detected a few times. The V and J genes are TRBV7-6 and TRBJ1-2; D gene unclear. This CDR3 comprises 17 residues. The germline V and J ends were trimmed by 1 base and 2 bases, with 17 bases remaining between them. Germline loops: CDR1 SGHVS, CDR2 FNYEAQ. This chain's CDR3 is CASSLEVRAMGNYGYTF. The CDR3 region has the DNA TGTGCCAGCAGCTTAGAAGTAAGGGCCATGGGAAACTATGGCTACACCTTC.